The clone carrying this T cell receptor beta chain was seen a few times. The antigen remains undetermined. This sample stems from a study of long-term antiretroviral therapy in people with HIV. Study context: The 2015 immediate-ART recommendation came about a decade after the earliest samples.

Every donor contributed at least one pre-ART and at least two post-ART PBMC samples. Points from the study as a whole: Dominating the repertoire at all time points were the clones that expanded before ART.

Survey-level resolution applied to immunoSEQ assay v3.0. Sequencing aimed at roughly 40,000-50,000 T-cell genomes per sample. The protocol was immunoSEQ multiplex PCR, while the TCRdb copy is restricted to in-frame clones and leaves out a portion. This table has about 21,000 clones, about 85% appearing once. The CDR3 extends over 17 amino acids. The trim removed 0 bases at V and 2 bases at J, leaving 6 bases unmatched. Germline assignment: CDR1 LNHNV and CDR2 YYDKDF (reference sequence). This rearrangement joins TRBV15 to TRBJ2-3; 9 bases fit TRBD2. The sequence was collected from a woman in her 50s with HIV. Source: unsorted PBMCs, taken 1.9 years after starting antiretroviral therapy. CDR3 nucleotide sequence: TGTGCCACCAGCAGAGATCGACTAGCGGCGTACACAGATACGCAGTATTTT. As protein: CATSRDRLAAYTDTQYF.